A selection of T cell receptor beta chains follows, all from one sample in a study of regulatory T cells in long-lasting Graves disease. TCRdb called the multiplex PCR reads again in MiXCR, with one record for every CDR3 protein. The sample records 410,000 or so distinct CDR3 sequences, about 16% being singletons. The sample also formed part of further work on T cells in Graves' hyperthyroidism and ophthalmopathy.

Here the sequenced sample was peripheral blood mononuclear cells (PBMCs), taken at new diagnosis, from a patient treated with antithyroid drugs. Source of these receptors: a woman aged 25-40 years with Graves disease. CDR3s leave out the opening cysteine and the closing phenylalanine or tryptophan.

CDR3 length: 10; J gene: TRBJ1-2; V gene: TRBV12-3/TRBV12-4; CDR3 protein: ASQQPNYGYT
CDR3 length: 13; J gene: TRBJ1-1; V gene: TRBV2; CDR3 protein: ASSADNPGSTEAF
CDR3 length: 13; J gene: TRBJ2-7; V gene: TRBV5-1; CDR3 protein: ASSTPDRGRPEQY
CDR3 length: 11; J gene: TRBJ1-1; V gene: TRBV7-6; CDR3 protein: ASSLGTWTEAF
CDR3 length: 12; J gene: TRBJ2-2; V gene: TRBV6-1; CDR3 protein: ASTWTGDTGELF
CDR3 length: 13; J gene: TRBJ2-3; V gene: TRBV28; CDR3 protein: ASKPAGQGADTQY
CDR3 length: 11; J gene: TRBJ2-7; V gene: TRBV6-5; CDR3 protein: ASSFGRTYEQY
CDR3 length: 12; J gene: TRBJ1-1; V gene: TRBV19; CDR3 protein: ASSNPGQSTEAF
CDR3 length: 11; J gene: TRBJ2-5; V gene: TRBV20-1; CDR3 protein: SARSGPRETQY
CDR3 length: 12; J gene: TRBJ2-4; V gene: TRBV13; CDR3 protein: ASRLGGGKNIQY
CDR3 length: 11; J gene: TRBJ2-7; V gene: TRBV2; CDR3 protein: ASSEARRIEQY
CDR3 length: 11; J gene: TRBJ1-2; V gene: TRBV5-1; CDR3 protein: ASSLDSRYGYT
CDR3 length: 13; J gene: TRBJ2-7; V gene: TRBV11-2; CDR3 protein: ASSLTAGERYEQY
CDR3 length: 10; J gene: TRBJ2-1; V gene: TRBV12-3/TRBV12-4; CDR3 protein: ASVQGVGEQF
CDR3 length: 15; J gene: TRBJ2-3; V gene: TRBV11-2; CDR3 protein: ASSQTSGRKSTDTQY
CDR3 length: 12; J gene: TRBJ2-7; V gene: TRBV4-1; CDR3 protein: ASSQARGGDEQY
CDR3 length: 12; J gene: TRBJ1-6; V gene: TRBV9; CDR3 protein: ASSVGGRESPLH
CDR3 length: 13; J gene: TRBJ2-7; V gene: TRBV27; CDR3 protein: ASRLTGGAWNEQY
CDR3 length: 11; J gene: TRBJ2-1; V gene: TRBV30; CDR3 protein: AWTEGGQGGQF
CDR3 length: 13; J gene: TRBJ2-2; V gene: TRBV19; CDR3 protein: ASSGGWSNTGELF
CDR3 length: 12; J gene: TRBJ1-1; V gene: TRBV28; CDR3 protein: ASSGSTVGTEAF
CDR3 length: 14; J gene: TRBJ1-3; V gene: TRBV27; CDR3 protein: ATAEGGRASGNTIY
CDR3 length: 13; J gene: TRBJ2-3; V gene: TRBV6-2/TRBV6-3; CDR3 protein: ASSPTRRYTDTQY
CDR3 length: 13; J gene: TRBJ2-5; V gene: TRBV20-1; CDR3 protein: SAHAGYPRSETQY
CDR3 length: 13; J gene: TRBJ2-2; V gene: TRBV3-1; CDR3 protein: ASSQAGVKAGELF
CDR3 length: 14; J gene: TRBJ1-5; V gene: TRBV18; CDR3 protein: ASSPEGRNSNQPQH
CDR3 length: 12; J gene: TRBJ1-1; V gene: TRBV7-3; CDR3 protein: ASSRDGLNTEAF
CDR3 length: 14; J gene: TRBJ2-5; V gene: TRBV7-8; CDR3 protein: ASSPRGSGSRETQY
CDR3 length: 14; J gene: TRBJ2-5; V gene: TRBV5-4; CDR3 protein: ASSLEGGRGGKTQY
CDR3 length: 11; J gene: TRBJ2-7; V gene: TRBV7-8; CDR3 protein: ASSSRSGREQY
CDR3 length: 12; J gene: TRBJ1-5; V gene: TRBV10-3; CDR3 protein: ATGVGLGNQPQH
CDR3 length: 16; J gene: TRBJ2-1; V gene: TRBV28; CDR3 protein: AGNGPAGATSSYNEQF
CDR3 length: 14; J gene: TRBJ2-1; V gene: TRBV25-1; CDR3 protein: ASSGFRLAPYNEQF
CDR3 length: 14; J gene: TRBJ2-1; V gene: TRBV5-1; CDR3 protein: ASSLGPSGTYNEQF
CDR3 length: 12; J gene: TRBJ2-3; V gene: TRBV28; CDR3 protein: ASSLARVADTQY
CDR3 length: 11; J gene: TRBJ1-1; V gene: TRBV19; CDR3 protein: ASSVGTQGEAF
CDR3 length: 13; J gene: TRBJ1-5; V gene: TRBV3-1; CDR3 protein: ASSPRASANQPQH
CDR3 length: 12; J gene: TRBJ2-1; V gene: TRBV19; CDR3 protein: ASSMILSNNEQF
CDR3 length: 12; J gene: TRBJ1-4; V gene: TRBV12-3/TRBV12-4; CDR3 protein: ASNDRGRNEKLF
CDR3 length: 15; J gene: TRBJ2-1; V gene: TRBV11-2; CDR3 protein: ASTPGTSGSFHNEQF
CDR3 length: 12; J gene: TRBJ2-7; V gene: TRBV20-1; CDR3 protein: SAGTSGSENEQY